These 25 T cell receptor beta chains originate from one sample sequenced in a study of T cell changes during pregnancy in multiple sclerosis. TCRdb's table, derived via immunoSEQ multiplex PCR, lists solely in-frame clones and lacks some. The table includes fewer than 60,000 clones, 80% to 95% detected once. The input for sequencing was CD4+ T cells from peripheral blood mononuclear cells, taken after pregnancy. All receptors come from a female donor with multiple sclerosis, enrolled in a pregnancy study.

This rearrangement joins TRBV15 to TRBJ2-7, with D tentatively TRBD2 (6 bases). The CDR3 length is 14 residues. With 9 bases removed from V and 6 bases from J, the gap between germline ends came to 21 bases. The germline gives CDR1 LNHNV, CDR2 YYDKDF (reference sequence). The CDR3 loop reads CATSRERYGLEQYF. The CDR3, as DNA: TGTGCCACAAGCCGGGAGCGATATGGGCTCGAGCAGTACTTC.

V and J are TRBV2 and TRBJ1-1; D remains unclear. Germline lookup yields CDR1 SNHLY and CDR2 FYNNEI. V lost 11 bases and J lost 1, with 14 bases in between. This CDR3 comprises 13 residues. The CDR3 DNA is TGTGCCTCCAAGGCGGGCCGGAACACTGAAGCTTTCTTT. This translates into CASKAGRNTEAFF.

This chain connects TRBV7-9 to TRBJ2-2, with 9 bases that match TRBD1. Germline V gives CDR1 SEHNR, CDR2 FQNEAQ (reference sequence). Trimming took 4 bases from V and 5 from J; bases not matched to a gene: 8. The CDR3 is made up of 16 amino acids. The CDR3 sequence is CASSSQPGQGTGELFF. In DNA, the CDR3 is TGTGCCAGCAGCTCTCAACCGGGACAGGGTACCGGGGAGCTGTTTTTT.

The chain employs TRBV4-1 and TRBJ2-1, with 15 positions matching TRBD2. Trimming at V came to 2 bases and at J to 7 bases, leaving 3 bases not matched to a gene. Germline-derived CDR1 and CDR2 are MGHRA and YSYEKL. CDR3 size: 16 residues. CDR3 in DNA: TGCGCCAGCAGCCAACCCGGGACTAGCGGGAGGAATGAGCAGTTCTTC. Translating it yields CASSQPGTSGRNEQFF.

The CDR3 here is CASSLGGTGNTDTQYF. In nucleotides, the CDR3 is TGTGCCAGCAGCTTAGGGGGGACAGGGAACACAGATACGCAGTATTTT. The chain joins TRBV7-6 to TRBJ2-3; the match to TRBD1 covers 9 bases. The V segment lost 1 base and the J segment 2 bases; nucleotides outside the gene matches: 4. The CDR3 has 16 amino acids. In germline, CDR1 is SGHVS, CDR2 FNYEAQ.

This clone has only one observation. This chain joins TRBV5-4 and TRBJ2-1, with D hard to call. Germline values: CDR1 SGHNT, CDR2 YYREEE (reference sequence). V was clipped by 0 bases and J by 9 bases, with 19 bases between them. The CDR3 spans 16 residues. CDR3 protein: CASSLGIGGALGEQFF. The CDR3 region has the DNA TGTGCCAGCAGCTTGGGGATCGGCGGTGCGCTGGGTGAGCAGTTCTTC.

Worth noting for this clone: One junction end does not reproduce the germline sequence, and a read error may be involved. The rearrangement joins TRBV5-4 to TRBJ2-3; TRBD2 matches 8 bases. This CDR3 region has 13 residues. Germline V gene lookup returns CDR1 SGHNT and CDR2 YYREEE (reference sequence). CDR3 DNA: TGTGCCAGCAGTCGGACTAGCACGGATACGCAGTATTTT. This encodes CASSRTSTDTQYF. Filled out from reference TRBV5-4 and TRBJ2-3, the complete variable domain reads ETGVTQSPTHLIKTRGQQVTLRCSSQSGHNTVSWYQQALGQGPQFIFQYYREEENGRGNFPPRFSGLQFPNYSSELNVNALELDDSALYLCASSRTSTDTQYFGPGTRLTVL.

V gene TRBV18 combines with J gene TRBJ2-3, with TRBD2 matching 9 bases. V gave up 4 bases and J gave up 2 bases; unmatched junction bases: 16. The CDR3 consists of 19 residues. Germline V lookup: CDR1 KGHSH, CDR2 LQKENI. CDR3 sequence reads: CASSLPPRSLAGFTDTQYF. The CDR3 DNA is TGTGCCAGCTCACTACCTCCCAGGTCGCTAGCGGGATTCACAGATACGCAGTATTTT.

This chain connects TRBV29-1 to TRBJ1-3; 11 bases are shared with TRBD1. The CDR3 covers 14 residues. V trimming: 7 bases; J trimming: 3 bases; junction bases outside the gene matches: 5. The germline gives CDR1 SQVTM, CDR2 ANQGSEA. The CDR3 DNA reads as TGCAGCGCCACCGGGACAGGGGGTGGAAACACCATATATTTT. Translation: CSATGTGGGNTIYF.

The CDR3 coding sequence is TGTGCCAGCTCACCAGGGGGACAGGGGGGCTCTGAAGCTTTCTTT. It codes for CASSPGGQGGSEAFF. This chain uses TRBV18 with TRBJ1-1, with TRBD1 identical over 11 bases. Germline V lookup: CDR1 KGHSH, CDR2 LQKENI. Losses at the gene ends were 2 bases for V and 6 bases for J; bases not matched to a gene: 5. This CDR3 comprises 15 residues.

The gene calls are TRBV10-3 and TRBJ2-7; no clear D. This CDR3 is 16 amino acids long. Germline V gene lookup returns CDR1 ENHRY and CDR2 SYGVKD. Trimming pared 2 bases from V and 2 bases from J, leaving 16 bases between. CDR3 nucleotides: TGTGCCATCAGTGAGCCTACCTCCGCCGGAGCCTACGAGCAGTACTTC. Translated: CAISEPTSAGAYEQYF.

This CDR3 reads CASSPEGDRFATNEKLFF. CDR3 bases: TGTGCCAGCTCACCAGAAGGGGACAGGTTCGCAACTAATGAAAAACTGTTTTTT. V and J are TRBV18 and TRBJ1-4, with 8 bases lining up with TRBD1. This CDR3 contains 18 residues. Germline loops: CDR1 KGHSH, CDR2 LQKENI. The V gene end was trimmed by 2 bases and the J gene end by 0 bases; junction bases not matched to a gene: 8.

This clone was detected only once. This chain links TRBV27 with TRBJ2-1; 10 bases are shared with TRBD1. The germline CDR1 and CDR2 sequences are MNHEY and SMNVEV (reference sequence). V lost 8 bases and J lost 1; bases outside the gene matches: 8. The CDR3 covers 16 residues. The chain's CDR3 is CASGFRDRGSYNEQFF. The CDR3 DNA reads TGTGCCAGCGGATTCCGGGACAGGGGTTCCTACAATGAGCAGTTCTTC.

The chain links TRBV10-2 to TRBJ2-2; possibly TRBD2 for D (6 bases). Trimming removed 8 bases at V and 4 bases at J, with 11 bases between. Looked up from germline, CDR1 is WSHSY and CDR2 is SAAADI. The CDR3 consists of 13 residues. CDR3 DNA: TGCGCCAGCGCCTGGGGAGGCACCGGGGAGCTGTTTTTT. It encodes CASAWGGTGELFF.

The chain recombines TRBV7-9 with TRBJ2-1; the match to TRBD1 covers 8 bases. Per germline, CDR1 SEHNR and CDR2 FQNEAQ (reference sequence). The CDR3 extends over 15 amino acids. The ends lost 3 bases at V and 9 bases at J; junction bases unmatched: 10. The CDR3 bases are TGTGCCAGCAGCTTTGGTGCAGGGGGCAGGGGTGAGCAGTTCTTC. Amino acid sequence: CASSFGAGGRGEQFF.

V usage is TRBV30 and J usage is TRBJ1-1, with a weak D call TRBD1 (5 bases). Per the germline V gene, CDR1 is GTSNPN and CDR2 is SVGIG (reference sequence). V gave up 2 bases and J gave up 4 bases, with 8 bases separating them. The CDR3 sequence is 12 residues long. The CDR3 nucleotides are TGTGCCTGGAGTCAAAGGGGCACTGAAGCTTTCTTT. Its translation is CAWSQRGTEAFF.

This sequence joins TRBV5-1 and TRBJ1-5; D gene ambiguous. V was shortened by 0 bases and J by 1 base, with 11 bases between the two germline ends. In germline, CDR1 is SGHRS, CDR2 YFSETQ. The CDR3 extends over 16 amino acids. CDR3 DNA sequence: TGCGCCAGCAGCTTGGGGAGCGGAGGAAGCAATCAGCCCCAGCATTTT. It yields the protein CASSLGSGGSNQPQHF.

The chain joins TRBV28 to TRBJ2-1, with 8 bases matching TRBD1. The germline V gene encodes CDR1 MDHEN and CDR2 SYDVKM. The CDR3 sequence is 17 residues long. V gave up 1 base and J gave up 4 bases; unmatched junction bases: 9. The CDR3 loop is CASSLSVTGAYYNEQFF. The CDR3 region has the DNA TGTGCCAGCAGTTTATCCGTGACAGGGGCATATTACAATGAGCAGTTCTTC. Combining the CDR3 with reference TRBV28 and TRBJ2-1 gives the whole variable domain DVKVTQSSRYLVKRTGEKVFLECVQDMDHENMFWYRQDPGLGLRLIYFSYDVKMKEKGDIPEGYSVSREKKERFSLILESASTNQTSMYLCASSLSVTGAYYNEQFFGPGTRLTVL.

The chain recombines TRBV19 with TRBJ1-1; D unresolved. This CDR3 region has 15 residues. Germline V gene data show CDR1 as LNHDA and CDR2 as SQIVND (reference sequence). The V end was cut by 7 bases, the J end by 1 base, with 16 bases between. CDR3 DNA sequence: TGTGCCAGTATGACCCAGGTCATATCGAACACTGAAGCTTTCTTT. Translated, it gives CASMTQVISNTEAFF.

This chain joins TRBV19 and TRBJ1-2, with 8 nucleotides matching TRBD1. Germline lookup yields CDR1 LNHDA and CDR2 SQIVND (reference sequence). The CDR3 spans 15 residues. Losses at the gene ends were 6 bases for V and 7 bases for J; bases not matched to a gene: 13. Written as DNA, the CDR3 is TGTGCCAGTAGACCAATGGGGGACAGGAGAGGTGGCTACACCTTC. Amino acid sequence: CASRPMGDRRGGYTF.

The rearrangement links TRBV29-1 to TRBJ1-5; D may be TRBD1 (6 bases). The CDR3 consists of 14 residues. Trimming removed 6 bases at V and 2 bases at J, with 14 bases between. Germline assignment: CDR1 SQVTM and CDR2 ANQGSEA. For the CDR3, the DNA is TGCAGCGTCCTAACAGGGAGCGGCAATCAGCCCCAGCATTTT. Its protein is CSVLTGSGNQPQHF.

The gene calls are TRBV19 and TRBJ1-5; tentative D call: TRBD1 (5 bases). V dropped 2 bases and J dropped 5 bases, with 13 bases sitting between them. The CDR3 sequence is 15 residues long. CDR1 is LNHDA, CDR2 SQIVND, per germline (reference sequence). The DNA for the CDR3 is TGTGCCAGTAGTATATCTAACGGGGGATATCAGCCCCAGCATTTT. Its protein is CASSISNGGYQPQHF.

The V gene is TRBV23-1, the J gene TRBJ1-2; 8 bases fit TRBD1. TRBV23-1 is annotated as an ORF whose role is uncertain. The CDR3 runs to 18 residues. V was clipped by 3 bases and J by 3 bases; unmatched bases: 15. As DNA, the CDR3 is TGCGCCAGCAGTCATTCTGGGACAGGTGTAGTAGCTTACTATGGCTACACCTTC. Translated, it gives CASSHSGTGVVAYYGYTF.

The chain has TRBV4-3 and TRBJ1-2, with 10 bases fitting TRBD1. This CDR3 has 15 residues. Germline trimming cut 3 bases from V and 8 bases from J; bases unmatched to any gene: 9. CDR1 and CDR2 (germline): LGHNA, YSLEER. The CDR3 coding sequence is TGCGCCAGCAGCCAGAGGGACAGGGGCGGTCAGGGCTACACCTTC. This encodes CASSQRDRGGQGYTF.

The rearrangement links TRBV7-2 to TRBJ2-7; 8 bases are shared with TRBD1. The CDR3 runs 14 residues. In germline, CDR1 is SGHTA, CDR2 FQGNSA. J lost 7 bases, V lost 8 bases, and 13 bases had no gene match. DNA for the CDR3: TGTGCCAGCGCTCCAGGGACAGGCAGGAAGGAGCAGTACTTC. Translating it yields CASAPGTGRKEQYF.